Presented here are 32 T cell receptor beta chains from one specimen sequenced in a study of cytomegalovirus exposure and HLA in healthy donors. Here immunoSEQ multiplex PCR was the method, and the copy in TCRdb shows in-frame clones only, minus some. The repertoire has around 70,000 clones, around 94% of them found once; the top ten carry approximately 1.5%. The sequencing input was PBMCs. The receptors derive from a man younger than 30 in good health and CMV-seropositive.

This chain connects TRBV28 to TRBJ2-5; 7 bases agree with TRBD2. J was trimmed by 3 bases and V by 5 bases; bases with no gene match: 9. This CDR3 is built from 15 residues. The germline V gene encodes CDR1 MDHEN and CDR2 SYDVKM. The CDR3 is CASSPLPSGKETQYF. The CDR3 DNA reads as TGTGCCAGCAGTCCCCTGCCGAGCGGGAAAGAGACCCAGTACTTC.

This chain connects TRBV30 to TRBJ1-2; 9 bases line up with TRBD1. The trim removed 3 bases at V and 2 bases at J, leaving 4 bases unmatched. The CDR3 has 14 amino acids. The germline CDR1 and CDR2 sequences are GTSNPN and SVGIG (reference sequence). CDR3 in amino acids: CAWRSTGGNYGYTF. The CDR3 DNA is TGTGCCTGGAGGTCAACAGGGGGCAACTATGGCTACACCTTC.

The chain joins TRBV5-5 to TRBJ1-5; tentatively, D is TRBD1 (5 bases). Germline values: CDR1 SGHKS, CDR2 YYEKEE (reference sequence). Trimming shortened V by 3 bases and J by 0 bases, and 13 bases separated the two germline ends. The CDR3 is 16 residues long. The CDR3 is CASSSTVGFSNQPQHF. The CDR3 DNA is TGTGCCAGCAGCTCGACAGTAGGGTTTAGCAATCAGCCCCAGCATTTT.

The chain links TRBV6-1 to TRBJ2-7; D may be TRBD1 (7 bases). Trimming removed 2 bases at V and 2 bases at J, with 16 bases between. CDR1 is MNHNS, CDR2 SASEGT, per germline. This CDR3 region has 16 residues. CDR3 sequence reads: CASSEPAGGGPYEQYF. In DNA form, the CDR3 reads TGTGCCAGCAGTGAACCGGCTGGAGGGGGCCCCTACGAGCAGTACTTC.

This chain uses TRBV28 with TRBJ1-1; D is unclear. V gave up 3 bases and J gave up 0 bases, with 11 bases separating them. This CDR3 contains 15 residues. CDR1 is MDHEN, CDR2 SYDVKM, per germline. This chain's CDR3 is CASSFGSDMNTEAFF. The DNA of the CDR3 is TGTGCCAGCAGTTTCGGTAGCGATATGAACACTGAAGCTTTCTTT.

V gene TRBV27 combines with J gene TRBJ1-1; 8 bases map to TRBD1. After removal of 6 bases from V and 4 bases from J, the junction contained 4 bases not matched to a gene. The CDR3 contains 13 residues. Germline CDR1 is MNHEY and CDR2 is SMNVEV (reference sequence). The CDR3 nucleotides read TGTGCCAGCAGCGACAGGGGAGGCACTGAAGCTTTCTTT. Translated, it gives CASSDRGGTEAFF.

The J gene is TRBJ1-2, the V gene TRBV10-3; D remains unclear. V gave up 5 bases and J gave up 10 bases, with 14 bases separating them. CDR3 size: 12 residues. Germline V gives CDR1 ENHRY, CDR2 SYGVKD. In DNA, the CDR3 is TGTGCCATCAGTCTACGGACTGATGACTACACCTTC. Protein: CAISLRTDDYTF.

Remarks on this clone: The junction departs from the called germline gene at one end, perhaps through a read error. This chain connects TRBV7-7 to TRBJ2-1; D is possibly TRBD2 (6 bases). This CDR3 is 14 amino acids long. Germline V gene lookup returns CDR1 SSHAT and CDR2 FNYEAQ (reference sequence). The CDR3 DNA reads as TGTGCTAGCAGCTTAGCTGGGACTCGGCATGAGCAGTTCTTC. It yields the protein CASSLAGTRHEQFF.

The CDR3 DNA reads TGTGCCACCAGCGGCGCCGGGACAGCCAAGAACAATGAGCAGTTCTTC. Its protein is CATSGAGTAKNNEQFF. The J gene is TRBJ2-1, the V gene TRBV15; 7 nucleotides align to TRBD1. Trimming cost V 5 bases and J 5 bases; bases outside gene matches: 12. The CDR3 has 16 amino acids. Germline lookup yields CDR1 LNHNV and CDR2 YYDKDF (reference sequence).

The chain couples TRBV7-6 to TRBJ2-5; 8 bases agree with TRBD1. The V gene end was trimmed by 5 bases and the J gene end by 5 bases; junction bases not matched to a gene: 10. The CDR3 runs 15 residues. Germline values: CDR1 SGHVS, CDR2 FNYEAQ. The CDR3 reads CASSHVDRGGETQYF. The CDR3 DNA sequence: TGTGCCAGCAGCCACGTCGACAGGGGAGGTGAGACCCAGTACTTC.

The V and J genes are TRBV2 and TRBJ2-5; weak D call: TRBD2 (6 bases). The CDR3 consists of 12 residues. Germline V gene sequence: CDR1 SNHLY, CDR2 FYNNEI. V lost 10 bases and J 5 bases, leaving 14 bases between the germline ends. Here the CDR3 reads CAIKQEGETQYF. CDR3 DNA: TGTGCCATCAAACAGGAGGGGGAGACCCAGTACTTC.

This clone appeared a single time. This sequence joins TRBV10-3 and TRBJ1-2; D might be TRBD1 (5 bases). CDR3 length: 14 residues. V was shortened by 7 bases and J by 3 bases, with 15 bases between the two germline ends. The germline gives CDR1 ENHRY, CDR2 SYGVKD. The CDR3 bases are TGTGCCATCAATCAAGGGGTCGAGGACTATGGCTACACCTTC. This gives the protein CAINQGVEDYGYTF.

The chain carries TRBV7-8 and TRBJ2-7; 9 positions match TRBD2. The CDR3 loop spans 13 amino acids. V dropped 1 base and J dropped 5; count of bases not matched to a gene: 0. The germline V gene has CDR1 SGHVS and CDR2 FQNEAQ. The CDR3: CASSLGTSDEQYF. The CDR3 bases are TGTGCCAGCAGCTTAGGGACTAGCGACGAGCAGTACTTC.

This chain connects TRBV5-4 to TRBJ2-2; 11 bases are shared with TRBD2. V lost 5 bases and J lost 6; bases outside the gene matches: 6. Germline CDR1 and CDR2: SGHNT and YYREEE (reference sequence). This CDR3 is built from 15 residues. CDR3 nucleotides: TGTGCCAGCAGTCAACCGGGACTAGCGGCCGGGGAGCTGTTTTTT. Residues: CASSQPGLAAGELFF.

CDR3 DNA: TGTGCCAGCAGCCAAGCGGGGAACACTGAAGCTTTCTTT. Protein product: CASSQAGNTEAFF. The chain combines TRBV4-2 with TRBJ1-1; D gene ambiguous. CDR1 is LGHNA and CDR2 is YNFKEQ in the germline V gene. V lost 1 base and J lost 1, with 4 bases in between. CDR3 length: 13 residues.

The chain recombines TRBV11-3 with TRBJ2-7; 10 positions agree with TRBD1. The germline CDR1 and CDR2 sequences are SGHNT and YENEEA. With V trimmed by 8 bases and J by 3 bases, 10 bases remained unmatched. CDR3 length: 15 residues. CDR3 DNA sequence: TGTGCCAGCGGGAGACAGGGGGCTGGATTCTACGAGCAGTACTTC. This sequence encodes CASGRQGAGFYEQYF.

This rearrangement joins TRBV9 to TRBJ2-5; 11 positions agree with TRBD2. The CDR3 totals 16 residues. V lost 2 bases, J lost 1 base, and 4 bases stayed unmatched. Germline V gene lookup returns CDR1 SGDLS and CDR2 YYNGEE. CDR3 residues: CASSVGTSGIQETQYF. CDR3 DNA sequence: TGTGCCAGCAGCGTCGGGACTAGCGGCATCCAAGAGACCCAGTACTTC.

J is TRBJ2-5 and V is TRBV6-1; D may be TRBD2 (5 bases). CDR3 length equals 14 residues. Germline values: CDR1 MNHNS, CDR2 SASEGT. V shed 0 bases and J shed 4 bases, with 9 bases lying between them. CDR3 coding DNA: TGTGCCAGCAGTGAAGCGGGAGTCTTAGAGACCCAGTACTTC. Translating it yields CASSEAGVLETQYF.

This chain joins TRBV29-1 and TRBJ2-1, with 7 bases identical to TRBD1. The V gene's germline CDR1 is SQVTM and CDR2 ANQGSEA. The CDR3 covers 14 residues. Trimming at V came to 1 base and at J to 7 bases, leaving 7 bases not matched to a gene. DNA of the CDR3: TGCAGCGTTGAAGTGGGCAGGGGGTATAATGAGCAGTTCTTC. Translated, it gives CSVEVGRGYNEQFF.

This clone occurred once. This chain links TRBV19 with TRBJ2-3, with TRBD2 matching over 7 bases. This CDR3 region has 15 residues. The J segment lost 0 bases and the V segment lost 2 bases, leaving 2 bases of the junction unmatched. From germline, CDR1 is LNHDA and CDR2 SQIVND (reference sequence). As DNA, the CDR3 is TGTGCCAGTAGTATACTGGGACTAAGCACAGATACGCAGTATTTT. This translates into CASSILGLSTDTQYF.

In its sample, this clone is medium-sized. Other nucleotide sequences in the sample specify the same CDR3. This sequence joins TRBV6-4 and TRBJ2-1, with D tentatively TRBD1 (6 bases). In germline, CDR1 is MRHNA, CDR2 SNTAGT. The CDR3 sequence is 13 residues long. Deletions cut 2 bases from V and 5 bases from J, with 7 bases between. CDR3 loop: CASSDRDNNEQFF. CDR3 coding DNA: TGTGCCAGCAGTGACCGGGACAACAATGAGCAGTTCTTC.

This chain joins TRBV6-1 and TRBJ2-3, with D perhaps TRBD2 (5 bases). Between the trimmed V and J ends, which lost 10 bases and 0 bases, there was a span of 14 bases. The germline V gene encodes CDR1 MNHNS and CDR2 SASEGT. The CDR3 is made up of 14 amino acids. The CDR3, as DNA: TGTGCCACCGTAGGAGGATCTAGCACAGATACGCAGTATTTT. The encoded protein is CATVGGSSTDTQYF.

This CDR3 is CASRNQGSYGYTF. As DNA, the CDR3 is TGTGCCAGCAGAAATCAGGGGTCCTATGGCTACACCTTC. The J gene is TRBJ1-2, the V gene TRBV28, with TRBD1 as a possible D gene (6 bases). Trimming removed 6 bases at V and 4 bases at J, with 12 bases between. CDR3 length: 13 residues. Looked up from germline, CDR1 is MDHEN and CDR2 is SYDVKM.

The chain couples TRBV28 to TRBJ1-4; D not resolved. This CDR3 has 15 residues. Trimming took off 3 bases at V and 4 bases at J, with 12 bases between the two ends. From germline, CDR1 is MDHEN and CDR2 SYDVKM. The CDR3 DNA is TGTGCCAGCAGTTTCTCCCTTGCCTATAATGAAAAACTGTTTTTT. Encoded protein: CASSFSLAYNEKLFF.

The chain links TRBV19 to TRBJ1-5; 8 bases fit TRBD1. Germline V gene sequence: CDR1 LNHDA, CDR2 SQIVND (reference sequence). This CDR3 is 16 amino acids long. With V trimmed by 6 bases and J by 0 bases, 7 bases remained unmatched. The CDR3 nucleotides read TGTGCCAGTAGACTAAAGACAGGGGATAGCAATCAGCCCCAGCATTTT. It is translated as CASRLKTGDSNQPQHF.

This sequence joins TRBV28 and TRBJ1-1; D gene uncertain. Trimming took 3 bases from V and 4 from J, leaving 9 bases between them. Germline CDR1 MDHEN, CDR2 SYDVKM. This CDR3 comprises 13 residues. The CDR3 DNA follows: TGTGCCAGCAGTTTTTCCTCGGGCACTGAAGCTTTCTTT. Translation gives CASSFSSGTEAFF.

Here the CDR3 reads CASSDRGRETQYF. The CDR3 nucleotides read TGTGCCAGTAGTGACAGGGGCAGGGAGACCCAGTACTTC. The chain couples TRBV19 to TRBJ2-5; TRBD1 matches at 8 bases. The CDR3 runs 13 residues. The ends lost 5 bases at V and 5 bases at J; junction bases unmatched: 4. Per the germline V gene, CDR1 is LNHDA and CDR2 is SQIVND (reference sequence). The full variable domain, in which reference TRBV19 and TRBJ2-5 provide the parts outside the CDR3, is DGGITQSPKYLFRKEGQNVTLSCEQNLNHDAMYWYRQDPGQGLRLIYYSQIVNDFQKGDIAEGYSVSREKKESFPLTVTSAQKNPTAFYLCASSDRGRETQYFGPGTRLLVL.

This sequence joins TRBV11-2 and TRBJ2-7; possibly TRBD2 for D (5 bases). The germline V gene has CDR1 SGHAT and CDR2 FQNNGV. The CDR3 is made up of 13 amino acids. V lost 2 bases to trimming and J lost 4 bases, with 9 bases between them. The CDR3 is CASSLFRTYEQYF. CDR3 sequence (DNA): TGTGCCAGCAGCTTATTTCGGACTTACGAGCAGTACTTC.

The chain uses TRBV5-1 and TRBJ2-1; D possibly corresponds to TRBD2 (6 bases). The CDR3 has 14 amino acids. V was trimmed by 0 bases and J by 5 bases, leaving 9 bases between them. Germline CDR1 is SGHRS and CDR2 is YFSETQ. In nucleotides, the CDR3 is TGCGCCAGCAGCTTGGTGGGCGGGGACAATGAGCAGTTCTTC. It yields the protein CASSLVGGDNEQFF.

The chain employs TRBV9 and TRBJ1-3; no definite D call. There are 16 residues in the CDR3. V was shortened by 4 bases and J by 0 bases, with 14 bases between the two germline ends. Looked up from germline, CDR1 is SGDLS and CDR2 is YYNGEE. The CDR3 DNA sequence: TGTGCCAGCAGCCCGCCGGGTTCAAACTCTGGAAACACCATATATTTT. It translates to CASSPPGSNSGNTIYF.

The gene calls are TRBV9 and TRBJ1-1; 11 bases map to TRBD1. This CDR3 is 17 amino acids long. CDR1 is SGDLS and CDR2 is YYNGEE in the germline V gene. Losses at the gene ends were 0 bases for V and 3 bases for J; bases not matched to a gene: 7. In DNA form, the CDR3 reads TGTGCCAGCAGCGTAGGGGGACAGGGGGTAGGGGACACTGAAGCTTTCTTT. This sequence encodes CASSVGGQGVGDTEAFF. The whole variable domain, remainder taken from reference TRBV9 and TRBJ1-1, is DSGVTQTPKHLITATGQRVTLRCSPRSGDLSVYWYQQSLDQGLQFLIQYYNGEERAKGNILERFSAQQFPDLHSELNLSSLELGDSALYFCASSVGGQGVGDTEAFFGQGTRLTVV.

The chain has TRBV5-1 and TRBJ2-1, with 7 bases identical to TRBD1. The junction had 5 bases not matched to a gene; V was cut back by 3 bases and J by 5 bases. The CDR3 has 14 residues. The V gene's germline CDR1 is SGHRS and CDR2 YFSETQ. CDR3 loop: CASSSGTANNEQFF. For the CDR3, the DNA is TGCGCCAGCAGCTCCGGGACAGCAAACAATGAGCAGTTCTTC.